The entry that follows covers one T cell receptor (beta chain) sequence. The target antigen is unknown. Germline V gives CDR1 SQVTM, CDR2 ANQGSEA. V lost 7 bases and J 7 bases, leaving 13 bases between the germline ends. CDR3 length: 11 amino acids. Profiling that covered TCR beta VDJ and CDR3 relied on genomic DNA as its template. A single record per CDR3 protein comes from TCRdb applying MiXCR to the reads. Among some 130,000 distinct CDR3 sequences listed, more than 40% were seen once. This record comes from a study of CD8+CD57+ T cells in acquired aplastic anemia. Study details: Sorted cells (CD4+ and CD8+) yielded DNA amounts that averaged about 3.1 ug.

The study's findings and limits: Researchers report that 25 to 35 CD8+ CDR3 sequences appeared in both patients and controls.

The sequenced sample consisted of sorted CD4+, CD8+, or CD8+CD57+ T cells (not recorded which) from PBMCs. The rearrangement joins TRBV29-1 to TRBJ1-2; perhaps TRBD1 as D (6 bases). The origin of this receptor is a human donor in good health, serving as a control. Here the CDR3 DNA reads TGCAGCGGGAGGGGGGACGGTGGCTACACCTTC. Protein product: CSGRGDGGYTF.